This TCR beta chain was identified during a study of T cell responses to AZD1222 COVID-19 vaccine. The V and J ends lost 5 bases and 2 bases, in that order; junction bases with no gene match: 2. The CDR3 loop spans 13 amino acids. Germline-derived CDR1 and CDR2 are SEHNR and FQNEAQ (reference sequence). General study findings and limits: Only after the peak T cell response were repertoires sampled. Nearly half of spike-specific TCRs reportedly target unmutated variant regions. White British ancestry dominated among donors, who included more females, and clonal diversity was possibly underestimated. Vaccine-associated CD4 TCRs ranged over spike, dominating at 160-218 and 743-854.

Concerning this clone itself: The antigen remains undetermined.

The repertoire was sequenced with immunoSEQ multiplex PCR; TCRdb's copy has only in-frame clones and lacks some. The sample records 90,000 to 150,000 clones, around 90% being singletons. The sequencing used peripheral blood, collected 28 days after the second dose of the MenACWY control vaccine. This sequence joins TRBV7-9 and TRBJ1-2; 7 bases fit TRBD1. The sequence was collected from an adult who received the MenACWY meningococcal vaccine as a control. CDR3 coding DNA: TGTGCCAGCAGCAAACAGGGGAACTATGGCTACACCTTC. Its protein is CASSKQGNYGYTF.